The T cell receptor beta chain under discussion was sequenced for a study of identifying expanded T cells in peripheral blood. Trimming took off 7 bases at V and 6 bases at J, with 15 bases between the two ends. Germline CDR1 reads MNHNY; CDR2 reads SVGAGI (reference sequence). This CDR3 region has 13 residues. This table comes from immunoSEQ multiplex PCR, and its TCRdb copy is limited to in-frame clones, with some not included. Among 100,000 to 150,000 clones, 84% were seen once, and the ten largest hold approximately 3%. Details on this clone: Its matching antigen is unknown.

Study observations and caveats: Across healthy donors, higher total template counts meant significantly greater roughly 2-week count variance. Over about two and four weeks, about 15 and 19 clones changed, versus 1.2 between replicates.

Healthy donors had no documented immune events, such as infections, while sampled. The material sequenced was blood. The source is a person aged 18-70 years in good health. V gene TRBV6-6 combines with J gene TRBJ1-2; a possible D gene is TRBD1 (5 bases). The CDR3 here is CASTVEGLDGYTF. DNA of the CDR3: TGTGCCAGCACCGTCGAGGGACTTGATGGCTACACCTTC.